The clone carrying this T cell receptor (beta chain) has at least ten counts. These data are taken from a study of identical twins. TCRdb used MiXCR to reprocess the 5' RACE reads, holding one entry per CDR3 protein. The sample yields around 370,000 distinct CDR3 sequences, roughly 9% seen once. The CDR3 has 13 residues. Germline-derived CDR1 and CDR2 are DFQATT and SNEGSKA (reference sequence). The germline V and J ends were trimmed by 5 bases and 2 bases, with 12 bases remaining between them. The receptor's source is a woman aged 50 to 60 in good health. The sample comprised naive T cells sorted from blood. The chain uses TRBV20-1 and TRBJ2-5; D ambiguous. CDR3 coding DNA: TGCAGTGCTGGACCGGCGTTGCAAGAGACCCAGTACTTC. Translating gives CSAGPALQETQYF.